Sequencing of this T cell receptor beta chain was carried out in a study of blood T cell repertoires in COVID-19. Study-level information: Whether acute or convalescent, the COVID-19 samples came from the United States, Italy and Spain. T cells, B-cell-depleted T cells, or PBMCs supplied cDNA or gDNA.

TCRdb's table, derived via immunoSEQ multiplex PCR, lists solely in-frame clones and lacks some. Of about 490,000 clones in the sample, over 75% were seen once. CDR1 MNHEY and CDR2 SVGAGI come from the germline V gene. V shed 2 bases, J shed 1 base, and the junction held 3 bases outside the gene matches. The CDR3 covers 15 residues. Sequenced input: peripheral blood. This TCR was sampled from a human donor in a cohort sampled during active COVID-19. This sequence joins TRBV6-5 and TRBJ1-1; 8 bases fit TRBD1. DNA of the CDR3: TGTGCCAGCAGTTACCAGGGGGCAGCGAACACTGAAGCTTTCTTT. Protein: CASSYQGAANTEAFF.